One sample yielded the 10 T cell receptor beta chains listed below, sequenced in a study of beta chain features in type 1 diabetes. Study-level findings and limits: A moderate, significant TCRB CDR3 shortening appeared in type 1 diabetes across four CD4+ subsets.

Expressed TCRB transcripts got sequenced, as all isolated RNA was reverse transcribed. The repertoire was sequenced with immunoSEQ multiplex PCR; TCRdb's copy has only in-frame clones and lacks some. Found here are nearly 700,000 clones, roughly an eighth of them singletons; the top ten hold 0.022%. Their antigens are not known. The sequenced sample consisted of naive CD4+ T cells from blood. All receptors come from a young man with type 1 diabetes.

The chain couples TRBV10-3 to TRBJ1-4; possible D gene TRBD1, 5 bases. This CDR3 has 13 residues. Germline values: CDR1 ENHRY, CDR2 SYGVKD. Trimming took off 8 bases at V and 5 bases at J, with 12 bases between the two ends. CDR3 sequence: CAIGSGDNEKLFF. CDR3 sequence (DNA): TGTGCCATCGGGTCGGGGGACAATGAAAAACTGTTTTTT.

This chain joins TRBV30 and TRBJ1-6; D is perhaps TRBD1 (6 bases). In germline, CDR1 is GTSNPN, CDR2 SVGIG (reference sequence). This CDR3 is 13 amino acids long. The ends were cut back, 2 bases at V and 6 bases at J, with 8 bases in the middle. The CDR3, as DNA: TGTGCCTGGAGTAAGGGGGTTAATTCACCCCTCCACTTT. Translated: CAWSKGVNSPLHF.

There are a few counts of this clone. This chain connects TRBV7-9 to TRBJ2-7; D possibly matches TRBD1 or TRBD2 (5 bases each). The CDR3 extends over 15 amino acids. Per the germline V gene, CDR1 is SEHNR and CDR2 is FQNEAQ (reference sequence). Deletions cut 6 bases from V and 2 bases from J, with 17 bases between. In DNA, the CDR3 is TGTGCCAGCAGTCCCCCAAGGGACCGGCCCTACGAGCAGTACTTC. Protein: CASSPPRDRPYEQYF.

The chain employs TRBV5-1 and TRBJ2-3, with 10 nucleotides matching TRBD2. The CDR3 totals 15 residues. With V trimmed by 4 bases and J by 5 bases, 7 bases remained unmatched. In germline, CDR1 is SGHRS, CDR2 YFSETQ. In nucleotides, the CDR3 is TGCGCCAGCAGCCCTACTAGCGGGGTTGGAGATACGCAGTATTTT. This translates into CASSPTSGVGDTQYF.

This chain links TRBV5-1 with TRBJ1-1, with D unresolved. This CDR3 has 14 residues. Trimming left V 5 bases short and J 4 bases short, with 15 bases between. The germline gives CDR1 SGHRS, CDR2 YFSETQ. CDR3 coding DNA: TGCGCCAGCAGGAGGATGTTAAGCTCCACTGAAGCTTTCTTT. Translating it yields CASRRMLSSTEAFF.

The chain joins TRBV5-6 to TRBJ2-2, with a weak D call TRBD1 (6 bases). Trimming shortened V by 3 bases and J by 1 base, and 10 bases separated the two germline ends. Germline V lookup: CDR1 SGHDT, CDR2 YYEEEE. CDR3 length: 15 residues. Here the CDR3 reads CASSSGDGNTGELFF. CDR3 in DNA: TGTGCCAGCAGCTCAGGGGACGGGAACACCGGGGAGCTGTTTTTT.

The chain combines TRBV30 with TRBJ2-3, with D possibly called TRBD1 or TRBD2 (5 bases each). The CDR3 sequence is 17 residues long. The germline gives CDR1 GTSNPN, CDR2 SVGIG (reference sequence). V lost 0 bases to trimming and J lost 3 bases, with 19 bases between them. CDR3 bases: TGTGCCTGGAGTGTACACAGCGAAGTCGAGGGGACAGATACGCAGTATTTT. It yields the protein CAWSVHSEVEGTDTQYF.

This sequence joins TRBV5-4 and TRBJ2-3; 10 bases are a match to TRBD2. Germline CDR1 reads SGHNT; CDR2 reads YYREEE (reference sequence). Germline trimming cut 2 bases from V and 1 base from J; bases unmatched to any gene: 4. The CDR3 is 16 residues long. The CDR3 bases are TGTGCCAGCAGCTTTTTTCTAGCGGGGGGCACAGATACGCAGTATTTT. Amino acid sequence: CASSFFLAGGTDTQYF.

The table lists this clone with a few counts. The V gene is TRBV6-6, the J gene TRBJ1-4; D gene unclear. CDR3 size: 16 residues. CDR1 MNHNY and CDR2 SVGAGI come from the germline V gene (reference sequence). The V and J ends lost 4 bases and 5 bases respectively, with 17 bases between them. The CDR3 nucleotides are TGTGCCAGCAGTTCCCGAAACCGAGATTCGAATGAAAAACTGTTTTTT. Translated, it gives CASSSRNRDSNEKLFF.

This clone was seen a few times. The same CDR3 arises from other DNA sequences in this sample as well. The chain links TRBV30 to TRBJ1-1; possible D gene TRBD1, 5 bases. The CDR3 is made up of 12 amino acids. V gave up 0 bases and J gave up 4 bases, with 6 bases separating them. CDR1 is GTSNPN, CDR2 SVGIG, per germline (reference sequence). The CDR3 DNA reads as TGTGCCTGGAGTGTCGGGGGCACTGAAGCTTTCTTT. The encoded protein is CAWSVGGTEAFF.